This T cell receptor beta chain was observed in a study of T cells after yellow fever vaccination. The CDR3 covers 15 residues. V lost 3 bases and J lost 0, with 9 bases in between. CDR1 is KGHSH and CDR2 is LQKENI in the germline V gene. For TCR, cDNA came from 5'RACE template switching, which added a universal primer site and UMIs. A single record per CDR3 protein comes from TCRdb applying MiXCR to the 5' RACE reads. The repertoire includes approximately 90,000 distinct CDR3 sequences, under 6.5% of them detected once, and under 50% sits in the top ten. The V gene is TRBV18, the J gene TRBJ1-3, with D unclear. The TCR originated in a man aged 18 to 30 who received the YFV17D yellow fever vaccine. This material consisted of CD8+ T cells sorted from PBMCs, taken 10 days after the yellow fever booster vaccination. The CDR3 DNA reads TGTGCCAGCTCACCGCGCCCGAGCTCTGGAAACACCATATATTTT. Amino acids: CASSPRPSSGNTIYF.